One sample yielded the 29 T cell receptor beta chains listed below, sequenced in a study of identical twins. From the 5' RACE reads, TCRdb called clonotypes with MiXCR, one entry per CDR3 protein. The table records approximately 600,000 distinct CDR3 sequences, over 8.5% of them present only once. This sample also appeared in a second study, on yellow fever vaccine responses in identical twins.

What was sequenced was PBMCs. The source of these receptors is a woman between 18 and 29 years old in good health.

This clonotype was observed at least ten times. V gene TRBV10-3 combines with J gene TRBJ1-2; 9 bases align to TRBD1. There are 12 residues in the CDR3. Germline-derived CDR1 and CDR2 are ENHRY and SYGVKD. V shed 9 bases, J shed 6 bases, and the junction held 5 bases outside the gene matches. The CDR3 region has the DNA TGTGCCATGAGGACAGGGGCCGATGGCTACACCTTC. As protein: CAMRTGADGYTF.

This clonotype was detected a few times. The chain recombines TRBV6-2 or TRBV6-3 with TRBJ2-7; D is unclear. Germline lookup yields CDR1 MNHEY and CDR2 SVGEGT. V was trimmed by 4 bases and J by 2 bases, leaving 15 bases between them. The CDR3 runs 15 residues. The CDR3 reads CASSSQNPWTYEQYF. For the CDR3, the DNA is TGTGCCAGCAGTTCTCAAAACCCCTGGACCTACGAGCAGTACTTC.

The V and J genes are TRBV7-6 and TRBJ2-7; D gene ambiguous. This CDR3 is 12 amino acids long. Germline CDR1 reads SGHVS; CDR2 reads FNYEAQ. V dropped 2 bases and J dropped 6 bases, with 8 bases sitting between them. The CDR3 DNA reads as TGTGCCAGCAGCTTACTGATGGGCGAGCAGTACTTC. Its protein product is CASSLLMGEQYF.

This clonotype was seen more than once but under ten times. This chain uses TRBV6-5 with TRBJ2-5, with 7 bases identical to TRBD2. The CDR3 runs 14 residues. Germline trimming cut 0 bases from V and 3 bases from J; bases unmatched to any gene: 1. Germline V lookup: CDR1 MNHEY, CDR2 SVGAGI. CDR3 nucleotide sequence: TGTGCCAGCAGTTACTCGGCGGGGGAAGAGACCCAGTACTTC. Encoded protein: CASSYSAGEETQYF.

J is TRBJ2-7 and V is TRBV18; 13 bases map to TRBD2. CDR1 and CDR2 (germline): KGHSH, LQKENI. The ends lost 6 bases at V and 2 bases at J; junction bases unmatched: 4. The CDR3 has 15 amino acids. The CDR3: CASSATSGRTYEQYF. The CDR3 DNA sequence: TGTGCCAGCTCCGCGACTAGCGGGAGGACCTACGAGCAGTACTTC.

This clonotype came up many times. The V call is TRBV5-1, the J call TRBJ2-7; D ambiguous. The V and J ends lost 2 bases and 6 bases respectively, with 6 bases between them. This CDR3 comprises 11 residues. In germline, CDR1 is SGHRS, CDR2 YFSETQ. This chain's CDR3 is CASSFEAEQYF. The CDR3 DNA sequence: TGCGCCAGCAGCTTTGAGGCCGAGCAGTACTTC.

As DNA, the CDR3 is TGCAGTGCCAGCCGCCGACAGGGCCTCCCCTATGGCTACACCTTC. This sequence encodes CSASRRQGLPYGYTF. This chain joins TRBV20-1 and TRBJ1-2; 7 nucleotides line up with TRBD1. The germline gives CDR1 DFQATT, CDR2 SNEGSKA (reference sequence). This CDR3 spans 15 amino acids. The trim removed 6 bases at V and 4 bases at J, leaving 14 bases unmatched.

This clonotype was seen at least ten times. The chain is built from TRBV5-1 and TRBJ2-1; D unresolved. Deletions cut 0 bases from V and 10 bases from J, with 11 bases between. There are 13 residues in the CDR3. CDR1 is SGHRS, CDR2 YFSETQ, per germline. The CDR3 nucleotides are TGCGCCAGCAGCTTGGCTAGGGATGCGGAGCAGTTCTTC. Its protein product is CASSLARDAEQFF.

This clonotype was detected ten times or more. The J gene is TRBJ2-1, the V gene TRBV6-2 or TRBV6-3, with D uncertain. V was shortened by 6 bases and J by 9 bases, with 9 bases between the two germline ends. Germline loops: CDR1 MNHEY, CDR2 SVGEGT. The CDR3 length is 11 residues. The CDR3 nucleotides read TGTGCCAGCAGCCCACCGGGTGAGCAGTTCTTC. This sequence encodes CASSPPGEQFF.

This clonotype has ten or more counts. The chain's CDR3 is CASSKYKGALASYEQYF. CDR3 DNA: TGTGCCAGCAGCAAATATAAGGGAGCGTTAGCCTCCTACGAGCAGTACTTC. The gene calls are TRBV21-1 and TRBJ2-7; the table's D call, TRBD1, has no DNA check behind it. TRBV21-1 is marked as a pseudogene. The CDR3 spans 17 residues.

A few counts support this clonotype. A junction end diverges from the germline sequence, so it may reflect a read error. V and J are TRBV20-1 and TRBJ2-7; TRBD2 matches 10 bases. This CDR3 region has 13 residues. Per the germline V gene, CDR1 is DFQATT and CDR2 is SNEGSKA (reference sequence). The CDR3 region has the DNA TGCAGTGCCAGAGCGGGGGGGCCCTACGAGCAGTACTTC. It specifies CSARAGGPYEQYF.

There are a few counts of this clonotype. The chain links TRBV9 to TRBJ2-1; 8 bases map to TRBD2. The CDR3 length is 15 residues. Germline CDR1 is SGDLS and CDR2 is YYNGEE. Germline trimming cut 0 bases from V and 7 bases from J; bases unmatched to any gene: 6. The CDR3 protein is CASSVAGGPRNEQFF. DNA for the CDR3: TGTGCCAGCAGCGTAGCGGGGGGGCCGAGGAATGAGCAGTTCTTC.

This clonotype was detected many times. The junction and the germline gene differ at one end; a read error may be behind it. The rearrangement joins TRBV7-2 to TRBJ2-2, with unresolved D. CDR3 length: 13 amino acids. CDR1 is SGHTA and CDR2 is FQGNSA in the germline V gene. This CDR3 reads CASSLFVTGELFF. CDR3 nucleotide sequence: TGCGCCAGCAGCTTGTTTGTGACCGGGGAGCTGTTTTTT.

This clonotype occurred a few times. The V and J genes are TRBV6-5 and TRBJ2-1; TRBD2 matches at 11 bases. V gave up 2 bases and J gave up 4 bases; unmatched junction bases: 10. The germline V gene has CDR1 MNHEY and CDR2 SVGAGI. The CDR3 is 18 amino acids. Written as DNA, the CDR3 is TGTGCCAGCAGTTACCCCCCACTAGCGGGAGCTAATTACAATGAGCAGTTCTTC. It yields the protein CASSYPPLAGANYNEQFF.

This clonotype has at least ten counts. This chain joins TRBV28 and TRBJ2-1; 10 bases fit TRBD2. From germline, CDR1 is MDHEN and CDR2 SYDVKM. The CDR3 sequence is 14 residues long. V trimming: 5 bases; J trimming: 9 bases; junction bases outside the gene matches: 7. The CDR3 loop reads CASSTRTSGPEQFF. The CDR3 nucleotides are TGTGCCAGCAGTACCCGGACTAGCGGACCTGAGCAGTTCTTC.

The chain is built from TRBV15 and TRBJ2-3, with D perhaps matching TRBD1 (6 bases). This CDR3 is built from 17 residues. The V end was cut by 3 bases, the J end by 1 base, with 17 bases between. In germline, CDR1 is LNHNV, CDR2 YYDKDF (reference sequence). CDR3 coding DNA: TGTGCCACCAGCAGGGACAGCCCCCGTTCCCGCACAGATACGCAGTATTTT. It yields the protein CATSRDSPRSRTDTQYF.

This clonotype has more than one count but fewer than ten. The J gene is TRBJ2-7, the V gene TRBV5-1; 9 bases fit TRBD2. Trimming removed 4 bases from V and 0 bases from J; junction bases left unmatched: 14. This CDR3 contains 18 residues. The germline V gene has CDR1 SGHRS and CDR2 YFSETQ. As DNA, the CDR3 is TGCGCCAGCAGCCTCTCCGTGACTAGCGGATCCAGCTCCTACGAGCAGTACTTC. Protein sequence: CASSLSVTSGSSSYEQYF.

This clonotype was seen at least ten times. The rearrangement joins TRBV7-2 to TRBJ2-2; D is unresolved. With 0 bases removed from V and 0 bases from J, the gap between germline ends came to 8 bases. This CDR3 has 16 amino acids. Germline CDR1 reads SGHTA; CDR2 reads FQGNSA. DNA of the CDR3: TGTGCCAGCAGCTTAGCATTCGCCCCGAACACCGGGGAGCTGTTTTTT. Amino acid sequence: CASSLAFAPNTGELFF. Filled out from reference TRBV7-2 and TRBJ2-2, the complete variable domain reads GAGVSQSPSNKVTEKGKDVELRCDPISGHTALYWYRQSLGQGLEFLIYFQGNSAPDKSGLPSDRFSAERTGGSVSTLTIQRTQQEDSAVYLCASSLAFAPNTGELFFGEGSRLTVL.

This clonotype has at least ten counts. In DNA form, the CDR3 reads TGTGCCAGCAGTTTTCAGAAAACACAATACAATGAGCAGTTCTTC. It yields the protein CASSFQKTQYNEQFF. The chain carries TRBV27 and TRBJ2-1; no reliable D call. Germline-derived CDR1 and CDR2 are MNHEY and SMNVEV (reference sequence). Trimming removed 3 bases at V and 4 bases at J, with 13 bases between. The CDR3 runs 15 residues.

This clonotype was detected a few times. This chain links TRBV20-1 with TRBJ1-1, with D uncertain. The germline gives CDR1 DFQATT, CDR2 SNEGSKA (reference sequence). This CDR3 region has 12 residues. Trimming stripped 2 bases from V and 1 base from J, with 5 bases between. Here the CDR3 reads CSARRANTEAFF. The CDR3 DNA reads TGCAGTGCTAGAAGGGCGAACACTGAAGCTTTCTTT.

The genes are TRBV6-1 and TRBJ1-5; no reliable D call. This CDR3 comprises 13 residues. Trimming removed 4 bases at V and 3 bases at J, with 7 bases between. The germline gives CDR1 MNHNS, CDR2 SASEGT. The DNA for the CDR3 is TGTGCCAGCAGTGTTTTCCCCAATCAGCCCCAGCATTTT. This encodes CASSVFPNQPQHF.

This clonotype was found many times. CDR3 nucleotide sequence: TGCGCCAGCAGCCGATCCGGGGACAGCTCCTACGAGCAGTACTTC. The encoded protein is CASSRSGDSSYEQYF. This sequence joins TRBV5-1 and TRBJ2-7, with 7 bases lining up with TRBD1. CDR1 and CDR2 from the germline V gene are SGHRS and YFSETQ. The CDR3 has 15 amino acids. The junction had 7 bases not matched to a gene; V was cut back by 4 bases and J by 0 bases.

This clonotype has ten or more counts. This rearrangement joins TRBV5-1 to TRBJ2-2; 7 nucleotides align to TRBD1. V trimming: 3 bases; J trimming: 0 bases; junction bases outside the gene matches: 2. CDR3 length equals 15 residues. Looked up from germline, CDR1 is SGHRS and CDR2 is YFSETQ. The CDR3: CASSSGQPNTGELFF. The DNA for the CDR3 is TGCGCCAGCAGCTCGGGACAGCCGAACACCGGGGAGCTGTTTTTT. The full variable domain, its missing parts supplied by reference TRBV5-1 and TRBJ2-2, is KAGVTQTPRYLIKTRGQQVTLSCSPISGHRSVSWYQQTPGQGLQFLFEYFSETQRNKGNFPGRFSGRQFSNSRSEMNVSTLELGDSALYLCASSSGQPNTGELFFGEGSRLTVL.

V is TRBV4-3 and J is TRBJ2-1; 13 positions agree with TRBD2. The CDR3 runs 16 residues. Per the germline V gene, CDR1 is LGHNA and CDR2 is YSLEER. The V gene end was trimmed by 3 bases and the J gene end by 5 bases; junction bases not matched to a gene: 4. The CDR3 reads CASSQGTSGINNEQFF. CDR3 bases: TGCGCCAGCAGCCAGGGGACTAGCGGGATAAACAATGAGCAGTTCTTC.

V gene TRBV12-3 or TRBV12-4 combines with J gene TRBJ2-3; 10 bases match TRBD1. The CDR3 has 15 residues. Trimming took 5 bases from V and 2 from J; bases not matched to a gene: 4. Here the CDR3 DNA reads TGTGCCAGCAGTCGCGGGACAGGGGTCACAGATACGCAGTATTTT. This translates into CASSRGTGVTDTQYF.

Ten or more counts support this clonotype. The genes are TRBV29-1 and TRBJ1-4, with a tentative D call TRBD1 (5 bases). Trimming cost V 2 bases and J 0 bases, with 16 bases left between them. This CDR3 spans 17 amino acids. The germline V gene has CDR1 SQVTM and CDR2 ANQGSEA. CDR3 protein: CSVEFLGLGATNEKLFF. DNA for the CDR3: TGCAGCGTTGAATTTTTGGGGCTGGGAGCAACTAATGAAAAACTGTTTTTT.

This clonotype was seen at least ten times. The chain is built from TRBV12-5 and TRBJ2-7; D possibly uses TRBD1 or TRBD2 (5 bases each). Trimming removed 1 base from V and 5 bases from J, with 6 bases in between. Germline V CDR1 and CDR2: LGHNT, FRNRAP. This CDR3 contains 12 residues. CDR3 in DNA: TGTGCTAGTGGTTTGGGGGGGAACGAGCAGTACTTC. As protein: CASGLGGNEQYF.

This clonotype was counted many times. The gene calls are TRBV12-3 or TRBV12-4 and TRBJ2-3, with 11 bases matching TRBD1. V lost 6 bases and J lost 4; bases outside the gene matches: 12. The CDR3 covers 17 residues. The CDR3: CASRNTQRTGGADTQYF. CDR3 DNA: TGTGCCAGCAGGAACACACAGCGGACAGGGGGCGCAGATACGCAGTATTTT.

This clonotype was seen a handful of times. The genes are TRBV12-3 or TRBV12-4 and TRBJ1-6, with unresolved D. The CDR3 has 15 amino acids. V lost 6 bases to trimming and J lost 8 bases, with 17 bases between them. DNA for the CDR3: TGTGCCAGCAGACCTTCTTTAGGGTGGGATTCACCCCTCCACTTT. Protein: CASRPSLGWDSPLHF.